These 30 T cell receptor beta chains originate from one sample sequenced in a study of glioma-infiltrating T cells after dendritic cell vaccination (dated by TCRdb to 2016 to 2018). Library preparation used the immunoSEQ multiplex PCR assay. What TCRdb holds here is the immuneACCESS table cut down to in-frame rearrangements. Part of the clones is not present; checked against another copy, under half of the missing clones reflect an unresolved V gene, and the others are unexplained. The sample records more than 45,000 clones, around 83% of which are singletons. The ten largest account for approximately 15% of the sample. The time point tag for this specimen amounts to: after dendritic cell vaccination, including at tumor progression/relapse. Sequences were derived from blood, sampled after dendritic cell vaccination. Every receptor here comes from a human donor with glioblastoma.

The genes are TRBV2 and TRBJ2-7; 7 positions agree with TRBD1. CDR3 size: 15 residues. CDR1 is SNHLY, CDR2 FYNNEI, per germline. The trim removed 6 bases at V and 1 base at J, leaving 9 bases unmatched. DNA for the CDR3: TGTGCCAGCAGCCCCACAGGGGTCGGTTCCTACGAGCAGTACTTC. Translated: CASSPTGVGSYEQYF.

This clone came up once. V is TRBV7-9 and J is TRBJ2-5; 14 bases are a match to TRBD2. The CDR3 covers 16 residues. Germline V gene lookup returns CDR1 SEHNR and CDR2 FQNEAQ (reference sequence). Trimming cost V 5 bases and J 4 bases; bases outside gene matches: 6. Here the CDR3 reads CASSLTSGGVRETQYF. The CDR3 DNA reads TGTGCCAGCAGCCTGACTAGCGGGGGGGTACGAGAGACCCAGTACTTC.

This rearrangement joins TRBV7-2 to TRBJ1-6; 8 bases are shared with TRBD1. The ends lost 6 bases at V and 5 bases at J; junction bases unmatched: 3. CDR1 is SGHTA, CDR2 FQGNSA, per germline. CDR3 length: 14 amino acids. The DNA for the CDR3 is TGTGCCAGCAGGGAGACAGGGGATAATTCACCCCTCCACTTT. It translates to CASRETGDNSPLHF.

The chain has TRBV7-6 and TRBJ2-1; maybe TRBD2 (7 bases). The CDR3 loop spans 15 amino acids. The V gene's germline CDR1 is SGHVS and CDR2 FNYEAQ. V dropped 5 bases and J dropped 6 bases, with 17 bases sitting between them. CDR3 bases: TGTGCCAGCAGCCTAAGGGGGGGTAGGTCCAATGAGCAGTTCTTC. It yields the protein CASSLRGGRSNEQFF.

The chain combines TRBV6-5 with TRBJ2-1, with 8 nucleotides matching TRBD1. Germline V gives CDR1 MNHEY, CDR2 SVGAGI. CDR3 length: 14 amino acids. The trim removed 6 bases at V and 7 bases at J, leaving 8 bases unmatched. Here the CDR3 reads CASSQRTGRNEQFF. In DNA form, the CDR3 reads TGTGCCAGCAGCCAACGGACAGGGAGGAATGAGCAGTTCTTC.

The V call is TRBV25-1, the J call TRBJ2-5, with 10 bases lining up with TRBD1. Trimming cost V 2 bases and J 5 bases; bases outside gene matches: 5. The germline V gene encodes CDR1 MGHDK and CDR2 SYGVNS. This CDR3 is built from 15 residues. CDR3: CASSESMGQGETQYF. CDR3 bases: TGTGCCAGCAGTGAAAGTATGGGACAGGGGGAGACCCAGTACTTC.

This sequence joins TRBV5-1 and TRBJ1-5; 9 bases agree with TRBD1. The CDR3 totals 15 residues. Germline V gene sequence: CDR1 SGHRS, CDR2 YFSETQ. Trimming removed 4 bases from V and 5 bases from J; junction bases left unmatched: 7. CDR3 DNA: TGCGCCAGCAGCCCGGGACAGGGCGAGGATCAGCCCCAGCATTTT. It is translated as CASSPGQGEDQPQHF. The full variable domain, rest sourced from reference TRBV5-1 and TRBJ1-5, is KAGVTQTPRYLIKTRGQQVTLSCSPISGHRSVSWYQQTPGQGLQFLFEYFSETQRNKGNFPGRFSGRQFSNSRSEMNVSTLELGDSALYLCASSPGQGEDQPQHFGDGTRLSIL.

The table lists this clone with a few counts. Here the CDR3 reads CASSSVRTGGNGYTF. CDR3 nucleotides: TGTGCCAGCAGCTCTGTTCGGACAGGGGGAAATGGCTACACCTTC. This sequence joins TRBV11-2 and TRBJ1-2, with 10 bases fitting TRBD1. Germline loops: CDR1 SGHAT, CDR2 FQNNGV. V dropped 4 bases and J dropped 6; count of bases not matched to a gene: 8. This CDR3 region has 15 residues.

The V call is TRBV4-2, the J call TRBJ2-7, with 9 bases aligning to TRBD1. Germline V gene sequence: CDR1 LGHNA, CDR2 YNFKEQ. The CDR3 runs 14 residues. Losses at the gene ends were 4 bases for V and 3 bases for J; bases not matched to a gene: 4. CDR3 sequence (DNA): TGTGCCAGCAGCCGAGGACAGGGGAACTACGAGCAGTACTTC. This translates into CASSRGQGNYEQYF.

The J gene is TRBJ2-1, the V gene TRBV6-4; 7 bases map to TRBD1. V lost 5 bases and J lost 0; bases outside the gene matches: 10. Germline V lookup: CDR1 MRHNA, CDR2 SNTAGT. The CDR3 has 17 amino acids. Here the CDR3 DNA reads TGTGCCAGCAGTCCCTCCGGGACAGCCCACTCCTACAATGAGCAGTTCTTC. Translation gives CASSPSGTAHSYNEQFF.

CDR3 in amino acids: CAASSGGGYEQYF. CDR3 sequence (DNA): TGTGCCGCCTCGAGTGGGGGGGGCTACGAGCAGTACTTC. The chain has TRBV27 and TRBJ2-7; 7 bases match TRBD2. Looked up from germline, CDR1 is MNHEY and CDR2 is SMNVEV (reference sequence). The CDR3 totals 13 residues. After removal of 11 bases from V and 3 bases from J, the junction contained 10 bases not matched to a gene.

The chain joins TRBV29-1 to TRBJ2-3; D remains ambiguous. The length of the CDR3 is 10 residues. Germline CDR1 and CDR2: SQVTM and ANQGSEA. The V and J ends lost 4 bases and 9 bases respectively, with 8 bases between them. CDR3 loop: CSVGQETQYF. The CDR3 region has the DNA TGCAGCGTTGGACAAGAAACGCAGTATTTT.

This chain connects TRBV4-3 to TRBJ1-1; 9 nucleotides match TRBD1. V shed 4 bases and J 1 base; nucleotides not matched to a gene: 1. Germline CDR1 LGHNA, CDR2 YSLEER. This CDR3 has 14 amino acids. The CDR3 reads CASSPDRGNTEAFF. CDR3 bases: TGCGCCAGCAGCCCGGACAGGGGGAACACTGAAGCTTTCTTT.

This chain uses TRBV15 with TRBJ1-3; 9 nucleotides line up with TRBD1. V trimming: 5 bases; J trimming: 3 bases; junction bases outside the gene matches: 8. The CDR3 covers 16 residues. Germline V gives CDR1 LNHNV, CDR2 YYDKDF (reference sequence). As DNA, the CDR3 is TGTGCCACCAGCCCTGACGACAGGGGGATTGGAAACACCATATATTTT. Encoded protein: CATSPDDRGIGNTIYF. Together with reference TRBV15 and TRBJ1-3, the CDR3 gives the full variable domain: DAMVIQNPRYQVTQFGKPVTLSCSQTLNHNVMYWYQQKSSQAPKLLFHYYDKDFNNEADTPDNFQSRRPNTSFCFLDIRSPGLGDTAMYLCATSPDDRGIGNTIYFGEGSWLTVV.

This chain connects TRBV7-8 to TRBJ2-1, with a weak D call TRBD1 (5 bases). The CDR3 runs to 15 residues. The ends were cut back, 4 bases at V and 5 bases at J, with 15 bases in the middle. CDR1 SGHVS and CDR2 FQNEAQ come from the germline V gene. CDR3 residues: CASSSTEYNHNEQFF. The CDR3 DNA follows: TGTGCCAGCAGCTCGACAGAGTACAACCACAATGAGCAGTTCTTC.

This chain uses TRBV12-5 with TRBJ1-6; D ambiguous. This CDR3 contains 13 residues. The V and J ends lost 1 base and 8 bases respectively, with 6 bases between them. From germline, CDR1 is LGHNT and CDR2 FRNRAP. The CDR3 DNA reads TGTGCTAGTGGTTTGGCTTCTTATTCACCCCTCCACTTT. Its translation is CASGLASYSPLHF. The entire variable domain, with the rest obtained from reference TRBV12-5 and TRBJ1-6, is as follows: DARVTQTPRHKVTEMGQEVTMRCQPILGHNTVFWYRQTMMQGLELLAYFRNRAPLDDSGMPKDRFSAEMPDATLATLKIQPSEPRDSAVYFCASGLASYSPLHFGNGTRLTVT.

V usage is TRBV6-1 and J usage is TRBJ2-7, with D tentatively TRBD1 (6 bases). The V end lost 8 bases, the J end lost 2 bases, and 13 bases lay between the germline ends. The CDR3 is made up of 13 amino acids. Germline V gives CDR1 MNHNS, CDR2 SASEGT. CDR3 DNA: TGTGCCAGCGCAGCTGGGGGCACCTACGAGCAGTACTTC. Translating gives CASAAGGTYEQYF.

A few counts support this clone. Other DNA variants within this sample encode the same CDR3. This chain uses TRBV6-1 with TRBJ2-7; weak D call: TRBD2 (5 bases). V was pared by 5 bases and J by 1 base, with 15 bases between. The CDR3 covers 15 residues. Germline V CDR1 and CDR2: MNHNS, SASEGT. The CDR3 nucleotides are TGTGCCAGCAGTAGATTAGAGGGTTCGTCCTACGAGCAGTACTTC. Amino acids: CASSRLEGSSYEQYF.

The chain links TRBV30 to TRBJ2-4; TRBD1 might be the D (6 bases). Looked up from germline, CDR1 is GTSNPN and CDR2 is SVGIG (reference sequence). With 0 bases removed from V and 4 bases from J, the gap between germline ends came to 13 bases. The CDR3 contains 15 residues. The CDR3 protein is CAWSVGATGKNIQYF. In DNA, the CDR3 is TGTGCCTGGAGTGTTGGCGCGACAGGAAAAAACATTCAGTACTTC. Full variable domain (remainder filled in from reference TRBV30 and TRBJ2-4): SQTIHQWPATLVQPVGSPLSLECTVEGTSNPNLYWYRQAAGRGLQLLFYSVGIGQISSEVPQNLSASRPQDRQFILSSKKLLLSDSGFYLCAWSVGATGKNIQYFGAGTRLSVL.

The rearrangement uses TRBV7-9 and TRBJ1-2; 7 nucleotides agree with TRBD1. Germline-derived CDR1 and CDR2 are SEHNR and FQNEAQ (reference sequence). J gave up 4 bases and V 5 bases, and 7 bases lay outside the gene matches. The CDR3 has 14 residues. As DNA, the CDR3 is TGTGCCAGCAGCAGCCGCCGGGACAGCTATGGCTACACCTTC. The encoded protein is CASSSRRDSYGYTF.

The sample holds a few counts of this clone. The chain uses TRBV30 and TRBJ1-1; no definite D call. V lost 3 bases to trimming and J lost 3 bases, with 11 bases between them. Germline lookup yields CDR1 GTSNPN and CDR2 SVGIG (reference sequence). The CDR3 covers 13 residues. This CDR3 reads CAWRNRLDTEAFF. The DNA of the CDR3 is TGTGCCTGGAGGAATAGACTGGACACTGAAGCTTTCTTT.

This clone was seen only once. The V call is TRBV25-1, the J call TRBJ2-2; 7 nucleotides agree with TRBD2. The CDR3 spans 16 residues. With 2 bases clipped from V and 4 bases from J, the junction kept 7 bases outside the gene matches. Germline V CDR1 and CDR2: MGHDK, SYGVNS. The CDR3 DNA is TGTGCCAGCAGTGAAAGGACTAGTTGGACCACCGGGGAGCTGTTTTTT. Translation: CASSERTSWTTGELFF.

The chain carries TRBV5-1 and TRBJ1-2; TRBD1 is a possible D gene (5 bases). Deletions cut 0 bases from V and 8 bases from J, with 11 bases between. Per germline, CDR1 SGHRS and CDR2 YFSETQ. This CDR3 comprises 13 residues. CDR3 DNA: TGCGCCAGCAGCTTGGTGGGGCTTTGGGGCTACACCTTC. This gives the protein CASSLVGLWGYTF.

The chain uses TRBV5-4 and TRBJ2-2; 11 positions agree with TRBD2. The V segment lost 4 bases and the J segment 3 bases; nucleotides outside the gene matches: 2. CDR3 size: 15 residues. Germline V gene data show CDR1 as SGHNT and CDR2 as YYREEE (reference sequence). The CDR3 loop reads CASSMGLADTGELFF. The CDR3 nucleotides are TGTGCCAGCAGCATGGGACTAGCGGACACCGGGGAGCTGTTTTTT.

The chain is built from TRBV7-2 and TRBJ1-2, with 11 bases lining up with TRBD1. Trimming took 1 base from V and 9 from J; bases not matched to a gene: 7. The CDR3 is made up of 15 amino acids. Per germline, CDR1 SGHTA and CDR2 FQGNSA. The DNA for the CDR3 is TGTGCCAGCAGCTTAGGCGGGACAGGGGGAAGAAGCTACACCTTC. As protein: CASSLGGTGGRSYTF.

This sequence joins TRBV4-1 and TRBJ2-7; the D gene is possibly TRBD2 (7 bases). Germline V gives CDR1 MGHRA, CDR2 YSYEKL. V was clipped by 3 bases and J by 3 bases, with 15 bases between them. The CDR3 extends over 15 amino acids. CDR3 in amino acids: CASSQAGARDYEQYF. In DNA, the CDR3 is TGCGCCAGCAGCCAGGCGGGGGCGCGGGACTACGAGCAGTACTTC.

The chain uses TRBV7-9 and TRBJ1-4; no firm D call. This CDR3 spans 14 amino acids. Germline values: CDR1 SEHNR, CDR2 FQNEAQ (reference sequence). The V end lost 7 bases, the J end lost 8 bases, and 17 bases lay between the germline ends. The chain's CDR3 is CASNDQAEREKLFF. The CDR3 DNA is TGTGCCAGCAACGACCAGGCGGAGCGGGAAAAACTGTTTTTT. The whole variable domain, remainder taken from reference TRBV7-9 and TRBJ1-4, is DTGVSQNPRHKITKRGQNVTFRCDPISEHNRLYWYRQTLGQGPEFLTYFQNEAQLEKSRLLSDRFSAERPKGSFSTLEIQRTEQGDSAMYLCASNDQAEREKLFFGSGTQLSVL.

The chain carries TRBV4-1 and TRBJ1-2; D is undetermined. This CDR3 has 14 residues. CDR1 is MGHRA, CDR2 YSYEKL, per germline. The V gene lost 6 bases and the J gene lost 7 bases, with 18 bases spanning the gap. The CDR3 loop reads CASRSGSNPPGYTF. The CDR3 nucleotides are TGCGCCAGCAGGTCGGGGAGTAACCCTCCTGGCTACACCTTC.

CDR3 DNA: TGTGCCAGCAGTTTATTAGGACAGGGAATTGGCTACACCTTC. Translated: CASSLLGQGIGYTF. The chain links TRBV28 to TRBJ1-2; TRBD1 aligns across 8 bases. V gave up 1 base and J gave up 7 bases; unmatched junction bases: 5. This CDR3 is built from 14 residues. Germline loops: CDR1 MDHEN, CDR2 SYDVKM.

CDR3 in amino acids: CASGTGGGGYEQYF. CDR3 nucleotide sequence: TGTGCCAGCGGAACGGGGGGAGGAGGCTACGAGCAGTACTTC. The chain combines TRBV7-6 with TRBJ2-7; 7 bases are shared with TRBD2. The V segment lost 8 bases and the J segment 3 bases; nucleotides outside the gene matches: 10. CDR3 length equals 14 residues. Germline CDR1 and CDR2: SGHVS and FNYEAQ.